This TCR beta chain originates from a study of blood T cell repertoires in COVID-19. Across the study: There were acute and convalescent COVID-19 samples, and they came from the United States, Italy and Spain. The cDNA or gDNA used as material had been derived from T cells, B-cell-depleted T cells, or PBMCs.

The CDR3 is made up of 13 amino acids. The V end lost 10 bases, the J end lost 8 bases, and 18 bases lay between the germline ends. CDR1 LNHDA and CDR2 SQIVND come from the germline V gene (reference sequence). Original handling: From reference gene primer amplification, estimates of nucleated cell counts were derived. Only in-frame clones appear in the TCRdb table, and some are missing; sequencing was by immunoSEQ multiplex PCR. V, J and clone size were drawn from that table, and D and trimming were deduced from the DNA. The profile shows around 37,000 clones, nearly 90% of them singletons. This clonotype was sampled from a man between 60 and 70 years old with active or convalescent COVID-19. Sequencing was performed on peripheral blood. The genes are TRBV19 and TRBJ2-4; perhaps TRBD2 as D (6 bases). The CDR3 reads CATQSIGGDIQYF. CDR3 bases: TGTGCCACCCAATCGATCGGGGGTGACATTCAGTACTTC.